This T cell receptor beta chain is from a study of T cell repertoires in urothelial bladder cancer. Study conclusions and caveats: Up to 17% of carcinoma infiltrating lymphocytes belonged to one T-cell clone. Median T cells were about 5,500 in carcinoma and approximately 25,000 in benign specimens. Median infiltrating lymphocyte percentage was 2% to 2.5% in carcinoma specimens.

Measured with immunoSEQ multiplex PCR; TCRdb has only the in-frame clones, and not every one. The repertoire consists of 10,000 or so clones, with approximately 71% occurring once and the leading ten covering less than 7%. Notes on this clone: Its antigen is not known.

Germline loops: CDR1 SGHVS, CDR2 FQNEAQ. The V and J ends lost 5 bases and 0 bases respectively, with 11 bases between them. The CDR3 is 15 residues long. The sample consisted of tumor-infiltrating cells from bladder cancer. V is TRBV7-8 and J is TRBJ1-5; D might be TRBD1 (6 bases). This sequence originates from a human donor with a benign inflammatory bladder lesion. This CDR3 reads CASSLQGYSNQPQHF. The CDR3 DNA reads as TGTGCCAGCAGCCTACAGGGATATAGCAATCAGCCCCAGCATTTT.